This TCR beta chain was profiled in a study of blood T cell repertoires in COVID-19. Study-wide background: Whether acute or convalescent, the COVID-19 samples came from the United States, Italy and Spain. Sample material is recorded as cDNA or gDNA derived from T cells, B-cell-depleted T cells, or PBMCs.

As originally analysed: Reference gene primer amplification gave estimated nucleated cell counts. The repertoire was sequenced with immunoSEQ multiplex PCR; TCRdb's copy has only in-frame clones and lacks some. V and J calls plus clone size are reproduced from that table; the DNA served to infer D and trimming. The sample includes over 140,000 clones, 77% seen only once; the top ten take roughly 9%. The receptor was isolated from a woman in her forties or fifties with active or convalescent COVID-19. Sequencing was performed on peripheral blood.

The CDR3 bases are TGTGCCAGCAGTACCACAGGGAGAAACACTGAAGCTTTCTTT. It encodes CASSTTGRNTEAFF. The gene calls are TRBV6-5 and TRBJ1-1, with TRBD1 as a possible D gene (6 bases). Germline-derived CDR1 and CDR2 are MNHEY and SVGAGI. CDR3 length: 14 residues. The V end lost 5 bases, the J end lost 2 bases, and 12 bases lay between the germline ends.